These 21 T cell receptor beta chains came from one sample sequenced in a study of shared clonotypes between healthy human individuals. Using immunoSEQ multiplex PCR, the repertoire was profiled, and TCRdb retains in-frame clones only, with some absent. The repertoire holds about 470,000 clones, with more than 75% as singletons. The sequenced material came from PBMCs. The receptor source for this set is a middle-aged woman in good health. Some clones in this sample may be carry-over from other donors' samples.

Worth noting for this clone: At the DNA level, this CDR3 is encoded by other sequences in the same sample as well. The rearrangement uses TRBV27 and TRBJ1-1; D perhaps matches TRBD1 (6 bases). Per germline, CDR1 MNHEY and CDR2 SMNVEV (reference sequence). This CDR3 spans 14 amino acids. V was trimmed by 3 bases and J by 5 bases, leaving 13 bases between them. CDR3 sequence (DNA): TGTGCCAGCAGTTTGGTTAGGGGGGGGACTGAAGCTTTCTTT. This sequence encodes CASSLVRGGTEAFF.

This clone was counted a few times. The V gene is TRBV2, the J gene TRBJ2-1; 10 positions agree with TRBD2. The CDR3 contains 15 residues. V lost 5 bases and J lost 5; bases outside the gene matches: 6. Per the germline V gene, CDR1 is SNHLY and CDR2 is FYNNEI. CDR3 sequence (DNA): TGTGCCAGCAGTAGAGGGACTAGCGAGAACAATGAGCAGTTCTTC. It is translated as CASSRGTSENNEQFF.

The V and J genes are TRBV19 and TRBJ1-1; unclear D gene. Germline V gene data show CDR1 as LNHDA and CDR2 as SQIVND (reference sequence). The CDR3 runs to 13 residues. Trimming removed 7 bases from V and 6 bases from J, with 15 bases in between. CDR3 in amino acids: CASTRENIAEAFF. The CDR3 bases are TGTGCCAGTACGAGGGAGAATATTGCTGAAGCTTTCTTT.

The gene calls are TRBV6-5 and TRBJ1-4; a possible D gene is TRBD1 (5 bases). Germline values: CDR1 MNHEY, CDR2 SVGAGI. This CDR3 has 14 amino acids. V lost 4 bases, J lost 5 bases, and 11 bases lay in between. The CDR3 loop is CASSFGRENEKLFF. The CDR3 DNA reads TGTGCCAGCAGTTTTGGCAGGGAAAATGAAAAACTGTTTTTT.

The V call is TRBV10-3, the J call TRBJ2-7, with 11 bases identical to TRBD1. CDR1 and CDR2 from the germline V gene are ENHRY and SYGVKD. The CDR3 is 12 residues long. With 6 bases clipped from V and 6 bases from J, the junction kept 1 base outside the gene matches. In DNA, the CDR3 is TGTGCCATCAGAGGGACAGGGGGCGAGCAGTACTTC. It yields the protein CAIRGTGGEQYF.

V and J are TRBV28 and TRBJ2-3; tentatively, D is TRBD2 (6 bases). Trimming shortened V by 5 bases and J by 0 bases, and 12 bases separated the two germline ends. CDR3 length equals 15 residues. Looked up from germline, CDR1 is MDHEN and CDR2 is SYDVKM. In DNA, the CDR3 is TGTGCCAGCAGTCCCCTCAGCGGGAGCACAGATACGCAGTATTTT. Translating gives CASSPLSGSTDTQYF. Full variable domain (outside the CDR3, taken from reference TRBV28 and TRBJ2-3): DVKVTQSSRYLVKRTGEKVFLECVQDMDHENMFWYRQDPGLGLRLIYFSYDVKMKEKGDIPEGYSVSREKKERFSLILESASTNQTSMYLCASSPLSGSTDTQYFGPGTRLTVL.

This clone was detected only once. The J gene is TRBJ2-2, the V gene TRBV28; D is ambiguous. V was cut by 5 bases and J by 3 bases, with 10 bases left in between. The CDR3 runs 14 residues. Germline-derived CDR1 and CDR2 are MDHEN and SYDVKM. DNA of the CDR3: TGTGCCAGCAGTCTCCGCAGAGACACCGGGGAGCTGTTTTTT. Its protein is CASSLRRDTGELFF. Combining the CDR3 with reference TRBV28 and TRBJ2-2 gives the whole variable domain DVKVTQSSRYLVKRTGEKVFLECVQDMDHENMFWYRQDPGLGLRLIYFSYDVKMKEKGDIPEGYSVSREKKERFSLILESASTNQTSMYLCASSLRRDTGELFFGEGSRLTVL.

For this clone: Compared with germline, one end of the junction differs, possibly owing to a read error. CDR3 nucleotide sequence: TGTGCTAGCAGCTTAATCGGGGATGGCTACACCTTC. Translating gives CASSLIGDGYTF. The chain recombines TRBV7-7 with TRBJ1-2; D gene uncertain. Germline values: CDR1 SSHAT, CDR2 FNYEAQ (reference sequence). CDR3 length: 12 residues.

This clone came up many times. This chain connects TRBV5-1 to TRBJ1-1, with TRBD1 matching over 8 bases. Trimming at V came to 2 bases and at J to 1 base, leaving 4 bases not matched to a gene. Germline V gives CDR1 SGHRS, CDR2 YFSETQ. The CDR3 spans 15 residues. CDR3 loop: CASSFSGTGNTEAFF. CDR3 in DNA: TGCGCCAGCAGCTTCTCCGGGACAGGGAACACTGAAGCTTTCTTT.

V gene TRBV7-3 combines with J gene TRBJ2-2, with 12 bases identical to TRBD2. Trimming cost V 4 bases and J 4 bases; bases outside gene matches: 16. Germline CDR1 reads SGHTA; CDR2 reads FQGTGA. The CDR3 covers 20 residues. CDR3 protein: CASSYGLPRLAGGSTGELFF. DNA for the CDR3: TGTGCCAGCAGCTACGGGCTCCCAAGGCTAGCGGGAGGGAGCACCGGGGAGCTGTTTTTT.

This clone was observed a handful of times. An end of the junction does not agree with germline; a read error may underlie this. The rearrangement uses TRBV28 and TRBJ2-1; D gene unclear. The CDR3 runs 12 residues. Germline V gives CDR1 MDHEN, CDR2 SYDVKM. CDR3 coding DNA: TGTGCCAGCAGTTTAGGATACAGTGAGCAGTTCTTC. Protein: CASSLGYSEQFF.

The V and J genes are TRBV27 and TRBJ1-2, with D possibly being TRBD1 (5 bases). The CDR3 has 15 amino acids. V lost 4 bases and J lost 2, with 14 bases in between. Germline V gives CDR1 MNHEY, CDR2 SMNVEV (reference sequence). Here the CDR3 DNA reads TGTGCCAGCAGTTCCCCGGGACCGATAAACTATGGCTACACCTTC. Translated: CASSSPGPINYGYTF.

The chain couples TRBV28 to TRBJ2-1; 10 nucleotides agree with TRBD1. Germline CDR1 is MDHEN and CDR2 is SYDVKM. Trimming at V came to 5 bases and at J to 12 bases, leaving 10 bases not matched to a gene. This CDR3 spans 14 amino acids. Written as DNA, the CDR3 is TGTGCCAGCAGTGAGGGACAGGGGTACGAAGCGCAGTTCTTC. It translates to CASSEGQGYEAQFF.

The CDR3 coding sequence is TGTGCCAGCAGTGACAGAGTTTCCCGTAGGTATAGCAATCAGCCCCAGCATTTT. As protein: CASSDRVSRRYSNQPQHF. The chain joins TRBV2 to TRBJ1-5; D is uncertain. Trimming took off 3 bases at V and 0 bases at J, with 18 bases between the two ends. CDR1 and CDR2 from the germline V gene are SNHLY and FYNNEI. The CDR3 runs to 18 residues.

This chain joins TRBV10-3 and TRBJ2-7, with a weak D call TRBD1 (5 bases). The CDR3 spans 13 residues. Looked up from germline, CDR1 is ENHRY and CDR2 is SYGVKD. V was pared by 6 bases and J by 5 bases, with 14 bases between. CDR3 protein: CAISAGRADEQYF. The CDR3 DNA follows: TGTGCCATCAGCGCCGGCAGGGCCGACGAGCAGTACTTC.

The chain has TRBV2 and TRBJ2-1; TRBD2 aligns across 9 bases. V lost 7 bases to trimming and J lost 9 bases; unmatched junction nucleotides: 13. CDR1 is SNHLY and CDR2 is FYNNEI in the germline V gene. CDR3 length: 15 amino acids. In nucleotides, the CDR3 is TGTGCCAGCAACTTAGCGGGAGAGGACCTGGGTGAGCAGTTCTTC. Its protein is CASNLAGEDLGEQFF.

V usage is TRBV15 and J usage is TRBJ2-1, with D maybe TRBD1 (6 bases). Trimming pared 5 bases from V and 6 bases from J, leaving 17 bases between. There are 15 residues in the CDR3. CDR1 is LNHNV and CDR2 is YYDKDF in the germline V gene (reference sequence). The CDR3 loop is CATSPYPTRGNEQFF. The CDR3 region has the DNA TGTGCCACCAGCCCGTACCCGACCAGGGGCAATGAGCAGTTCTTC. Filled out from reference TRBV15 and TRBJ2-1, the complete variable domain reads DAMVIQNPRYQVTQFGKPVTLSCSQTLNHNVMYWYQQKSSQAPKLLFHYYDKDFNNEADTPDNFQSRRPNTSFCFLDIRSPGLGDTAMYLCATSPYPTRGNEQFFGPGTRLTVL.

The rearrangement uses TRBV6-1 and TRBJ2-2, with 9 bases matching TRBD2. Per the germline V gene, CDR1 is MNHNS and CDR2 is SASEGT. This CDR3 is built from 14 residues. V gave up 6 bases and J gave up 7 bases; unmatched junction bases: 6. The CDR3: CASRPSGTSGELFF. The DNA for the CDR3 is TGTGCCAGCAGGCCTAGCGGGACGAGCGGGGAGCTGTTTTTT.

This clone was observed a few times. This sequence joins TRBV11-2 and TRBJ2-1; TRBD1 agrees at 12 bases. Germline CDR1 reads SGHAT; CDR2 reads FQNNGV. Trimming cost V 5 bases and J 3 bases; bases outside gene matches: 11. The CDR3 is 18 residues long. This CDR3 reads CASSPPPGQGAVYNEQFF. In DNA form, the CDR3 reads TGTGCCAGCAGCCCACCACCGGGACAGGGGGCCGTCTACAATGAGCAGTTCTTC. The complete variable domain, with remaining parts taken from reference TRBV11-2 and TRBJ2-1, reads EAGVAQSPRYKIIEKRQSVAFWCNPISGHATLYWYQQILGQGPKLLIQFQNNGVVDDSQLPKDRFSAERLKGVDSTLKIQPAKLEDSAVYLCASSPPPGQGAVYNEQFFGPGTRLTVL.

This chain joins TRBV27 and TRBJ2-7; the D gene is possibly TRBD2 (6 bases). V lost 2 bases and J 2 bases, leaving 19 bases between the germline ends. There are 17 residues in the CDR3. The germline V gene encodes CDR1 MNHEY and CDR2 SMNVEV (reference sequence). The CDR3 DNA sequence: TGTGCCAGCAGTTTAAATCCCGGACGGGGGATCGCCTACGAGCAGTACTTC. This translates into CASSLNPGRGIAYEQYF.

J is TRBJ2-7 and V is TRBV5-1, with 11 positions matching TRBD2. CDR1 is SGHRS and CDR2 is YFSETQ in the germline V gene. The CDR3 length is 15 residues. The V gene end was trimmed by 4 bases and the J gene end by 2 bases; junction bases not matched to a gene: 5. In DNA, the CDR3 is TGCGCCAGCAGCCACGATAGCGGGGGGGCCTACGAGCAGTACTTC. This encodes CASSHDSGGAYEQYF.